This record looks at one T cell receptor (beta chain) sequence and its context. This specimen comes from a study of shared clonotypes between healthy human individuals. Only in-frame clones appear in the TCRdb table, and some are missing; sequencing was by immunoSEQ multiplex PCR. The data contain under 120,000 clones, about 67% of them singletons. The length of the CDR3 is 17 residues. Germline lookup yields CDR1 MDHEN and CDR2 SYDVKM. V lost 6 bases to trimming and J lost 0 bases, with 17 bases between them. This TCR was recovered from a woman in her 30s in good health. The rearrangement links TRBV28 to TRBJ1-4, with a tentative D call TRBD1 (6 bases). Material: memory CD8+ T cells sorted from blood. Subset: CD45RO+ cells pooled with CCR7-negative TemRA cells. CDR3 protein: CASSPQGIVATNEKLFF. CDR3 bases: TGTGCCAGCAGCCCACAGGGAATTGTAGCAACTAATGAAAAACTGTTTTTT.